The 18 T cell receptor beta chains in this list originate from one sample, sequenced in a study of shared clonotypes between healthy human individuals. Libraries were prepared by immunoSEQ multiplex PCR; TCRdb keeps only in-frame clonotypes and omits some of them. The profile shows 2,100,000 or so clones, under 97% of them singletons. Material for sequencing was naive CD4+ T cells sorted from blood. The subset here: CD45RA+ positively selected. These receptors came from a man in his late teens or twenties in good health.

V is TRBV7-8 and J is TRBJ2-3; the match to TRBD2 covers 15 bases. Unmatched junction bases numbered 5, after V lost 2 bases and J lost 5 bases. In germline, CDR1 is SGHVS, CDR2 FQNEAQ. The CDR3 sequence is 17 residues long. CDR3 loop: CASSLRPGLAGGDTQYF. CDR3 in DNA: TGTGCCAGCAGCTTAAGGCCGGGACTAGCGGGAGGAGATACGCAGTATTTT.

V gene TRBV5-4 combines with J gene TRBJ1-1; TRBD1 agrees at 7 bases. V was clipped by 7 bases and J by 1 base; unmatched bases: 7. CDR3 length equals 14 residues. Germline lookup yields CDR1 SGHNT and CDR2 YYREEE (reference sequence). CDR3 amino acids: CASGKGAENTEAFF. CDR3 bases: TGTGCCAGCGGGAAGGGGGCGGAGAACACTGAAGCTTTCTTT.

The chain joins TRBV28 to TRBJ2-6, with 9 nucleotides matching TRBD2. This CDR3 has 17 amino acids. After removal of 5 bases from V and 0 bases from J, the junction contained 5 bases not matched to a gene. The V gene's germline CDR1 is MDHEN and CDR2 SYDVKM. The CDR3 bases are TGTGCCAGCAGTAAGGCAGCGGGGGGCTCTGGGGCCAACGTCCTGACTTTC. Translated, it gives CASSKAAGGSGANVLTF.

The rearrangement uses TRBV21-1 and TRBJ1-4; TRBD1, the D gene given by the table, was not confirmed from the DNA. TRBV21-1 is assigned pseudogene status. This CDR3 has 13 amino acids. The CDR3 coding sequence is TGTGCCTGCCTACAGGGGGTAGGTGAAAAACTGTTTTTT. The encoded protein is CACLQGVGEKLFF.

V and J are TRBV28 and TRBJ2-5; 11 bases are shared with TRBD2. Germline values: CDR1 MDHEN, CDR2 SYDVKM. Germline trimming cut 6 bases from V and 1 base from J; bases unmatched to any gene: 7. The CDR3 contains 16 residues. The CDR3 loop is CASRLAGGSFQETQYF. The CDR3 bases are TGTGCCAGCAGGCTAGCGGGGGGCTCCTTCCAAGAGACCCAGTACTTC.

The V call is TRBV6-5, the J call TRBJ1-1; D uncertain. The germline V and J ends were trimmed by 2 bases and 3 bases, with 7 bases remaining between them. The germline V gene has CDR1 MNHEY and CDR2 SVGAGI. This CDR3 contains 13 residues. DNA of the CDR3: TGTGCCAGCAGTTACGAGTTAGACACTGAAGCTTTCTTT. Its translation: CASSYELDTEAFF.

V is TRBV12-2 and J is TRBJ2-1; TRBD2, as called in the table, went unchecked against the DNA. TRBV12-2 is noted as a pseudogene. The CDR3 covers 14 residues. CDR3 bases: TGTGCAAGTCGCTTAGCGGGACTAGCGAATGAGCAGTTCTTC. Translating gives CASRLAGLANEQFF.

As for this clone: Distinct nucleotide sequences in the sample also encode this CDR3. V and J are TRBV18 and TRBJ2-1; 9 positions match TRBD1. V shed 6 bases, J shed 1 base, and the junction held 1 base outside the gene matches. The CDR3 has 14 residues. In germline, CDR1 is KGHSH, CDR2 LQKENI. DNA for the CDR3: TGTGCCAGCTCGGACAGGGGTTCCTACAATGAGCAGTTCTTC. This gives the protein CASSDRGSYNEQFF.

The J gene is TRBJ2-2, the V gene TRBV6-5; D perhaps matches TRBD2 (7 bases). The CDR3 loop spans 15 amino acids. V dropped 7 bases and J dropped 4 bases, with 16 bases sitting between them. The germline CDR1 and CDR2 sequences are MNHEY and SVGAGI. The CDR3 nucleotides read TGTGCCAGCACCAAGGGGGGGTTGGCCACCGGGGAGCTGTTTTTT. Protein: CASTKGGLATGELFF.

The rearrangement uses TRBV14 and TRBJ1-3, with 7 bases identical to TRBD1. This CDR3 contains 14 residues. J gave up 14 bases and V 0 bases, and 10 bases lay outside the gene matches. From germline, CDR1 is SGHDN and CDR2 FVKESK. CDR3 coding DNA: TGTGCCAGCAGCCAAGATTCAGGGGGGCTCCGGTTATATTTT. Amino acids: CASSQDSGGLRLYF.

This clone was found a few times. The rearrangement uses TRBV10-1 and TRBJ2-2; D is possibly TRBD2 (5 bases). Germline-derived CDR1 and CDR2 are WNHNN and SYGVQD (reference sequence). The CDR3 runs to 14 residues. With 8 bases removed from V and 2 bases from J, the gap between germline ends came to 12 bases. CDR3: CASGRTGNTGELFF. The CDR3 coding sequence is TGCGCCAGCGGTAGGACTGGTAACACCGGGGAGCTGTTTTTT.

A word on this clone: Other DNA sequences from this sample encode an identical CDR3 as well. V gene TRBV14 combines with J gene TRBJ2-5; no definite D call. V lost 2 bases, J lost 5 bases, and 6 bases lay in between. This CDR3 is built from 12 residues. CDR1 is SGHDN, CDR2 FVKESK, per germline. The CDR3 sequence is CASSQSRETQYF. CDR3 bases: TGTGCCAGCAGCCAATCCAGGGAGACCCAGTACTTC.

Here the CDR3 DNA reads TGTGCCAGCAGCCCTAGGGGCGGGACAGGGGGCTACGAGCAGTACTTC. Translated: CASSPRGGTGGYEQYF. J is TRBJ2-7 and V is TRBV5-4; 11 nucleotides align to TRBD1. Per the germline V gene, CDR1 is SGHNT and CDR2 is YYREEE (reference sequence). The length of the CDR3 is 16 residues. The J segment lost 3 bases and the V segment lost 4 bases, leaving 9 bases of the junction unmatched.

The genes are TRBV6-1 and TRBJ1-6; D perhaps matches TRBD1 (6 bases). This CDR3 region has 13 residues. The germline gives CDR1 MNHNS, CDR2 SASEGT. CDR3 sequence reads: CVTQGFEWSPLHF. The CDR3 DNA reads TGTGTCACCCAGGGGTTTGAGTGGTCACCCCTCCACTTT.

The genes are TRBV30 and TRBJ2-6, with D possibly being TRBD1 (6 bases). CDR1 is GTSNPN, CDR2 SVGIG, per germline (reference sequence). The CDR3 spans 15 residues. V gave up 5 bases and J gave up 2 bases, with 13 bases separating them. The CDR3 sequence is CAWGRAGAGANVLTF. The CDR3, as DNA: TGTGCCTGGGGACGGGCAGGGGCTGGGGCCAACGTCCTGACTTTC. The full variable domain, with the rest looked up from reference TRBV30 and TRBJ2-6, is SQTIHQWPATLVQPVGSPLSLECTVEGTSNPNLYWYRQAAGRGLQLLFYSVGIGQISSEVPQNLSASRPQDRQFILSSKKLLLSDSGFYLCAWGRAGAGANVLTFGAGSRLTVL.

V gene TRBV9 combines with J gene TRBJ2-3; TRBD1 or TRBD2 may be the D gene (5 bases each). The germline V and J ends were trimmed by 4 bases and 2 bases, with 17 bases remaining between them. The CDR3 extends over 16 amino acids. Germline assignment: CDR1 SGDLS and CDR2 YYNGEE. CDR3: CASSFSGSRDTDTQYF. The CDR3 DNA reads TGTGCCAGCAGCTTCTCAGGGTCGAGGGACACAGATACGCAGTATTTT. Full variable domain (missing parts from reference TRBV9 and TRBJ2-3): DSGVTQTPKHLITATGQRVTLRCSPRSGDLSVYWYQQSLDQGLQFLIQYYNGEERAKGNILERFSAQQFPDLHSELNLSSLELGDSALYFCASSFSGSRDTDTQYFGPGTRLTVL.

The chain recombines TRBV5-1 with TRBJ2-5; maybe TRBD2 (7 bases). V was cut by 4 bases and J by 5 bases, with 21 bases left in between. Per germline, CDR1 SGHRS and CDR2 YFSETQ. CDR3 length: 16 amino acids. CDR3 nucleotide sequence: TGCGCCAGCAGCCCCCGTCTGGGGGGGCCGGAGGAGACCCAGTACTTC. Translation gives CASSPRLGGPEETQYF. Full variable domain (rest looked up from reference TRBV5-1 and TRBJ2-5): KAGVTQTPRYLIKTRGQQVTLSCSPISGHRSVSWYQQTPGQGLQFLFEYFSETQRNKGNFPGRFSGRQFSNSRSEMNVSTLELGDSALYLCASSPRLGGPEETQYFGPGTRLLVL.

On this clone itself: Other nucleotide sequences from this sample produce the same CDR3. The chain couples TRBV6-1 to TRBJ1-2; TRBD1 might be the D (6 bases). V lost 4 bases and J lost 2, with 8 bases in between. From germline, CDR1 is MNHNS and CDR2 SASEGT. The CDR3 totals 13 residues. This chain's CDR3 is CASSGQANYGYTF. The CDR3 DNA reads TGTGCCAGCAGTGGACAGGCCAACTATGGCTACACCTTC.